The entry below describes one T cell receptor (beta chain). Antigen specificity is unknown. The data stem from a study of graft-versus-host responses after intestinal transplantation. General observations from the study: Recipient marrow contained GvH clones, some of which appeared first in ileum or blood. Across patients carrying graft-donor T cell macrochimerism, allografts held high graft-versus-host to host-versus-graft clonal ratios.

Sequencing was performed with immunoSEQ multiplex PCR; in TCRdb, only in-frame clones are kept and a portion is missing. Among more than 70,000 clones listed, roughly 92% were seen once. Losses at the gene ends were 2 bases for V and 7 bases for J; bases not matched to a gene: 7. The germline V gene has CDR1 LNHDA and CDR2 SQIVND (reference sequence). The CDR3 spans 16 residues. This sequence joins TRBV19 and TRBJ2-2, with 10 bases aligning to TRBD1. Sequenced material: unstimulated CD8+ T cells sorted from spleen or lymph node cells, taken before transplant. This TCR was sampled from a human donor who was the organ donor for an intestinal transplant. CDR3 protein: CASSISWDRGDGELFF. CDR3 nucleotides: TGTGCCAGTAGTATATCCTGGGACAGGGGTGACGGGGAGCTGTTTTTT.